This TCR beta chain was identified during a study of T cell changes during pregnancy in multiple sclerosis. This CDR3 is 16 amino acids long. Germline CDR1 KGHSH, CDR2 LQKENI. Losses at the gene ends were 6 bases for V and 5 bases for J; bases not matched to a gene: 13. Repertoires were generated with immunoSEQ multiplex PCR, while TCRdb's copy carries only in-frame clones and drops some. The repertoire holds approximately 99,000 clones, with approximately 93% as singletons. J is TRBJ2-3 and V is TRBV18; 8 bases agree with TRBD2. The sample consisted of peripheral blood, taken after pregnancy. This clonotype was sampled from a female donor with multiple sclerosis, enrolled in a pregnancy study. CDR3 loop: CASSPRIAGIEDTQYF. CDR3 in DNA: TGTGCCAGCTCCCCGCGGATAGCGGGAATCGAAGATACGCAGTATTTT. The whole variable domain, filled in from reference TRBV18 and TRBJ2-3, reads NAGVMQNPRHLVRRRGQEARLRCSPMKGHSHVYWYRQLPEEGLKFMVYLQKENIIDESGMPKERFSAEFPKEGPSILRIQQVVRGDSAAYFCASSPRIAGIEDTQYFGPGTRLTVL.